The rows below give T cell receptor beta chains drawn from one sample of a study of cytomegalovirus exposure and HLA in healthy donors. Produced via immunoSEQ multiplex PCR; TCRdb's table is partial and in-frame only. The table has 90,000 or so clones, over 65% seen once. Sequences were obtained from PBMCs. These receptors originate from a woman aged 18-29 years in good health and CMV-seropositive. CDR3s include the opening cysteine and the closing phenylalanine or tryptophan. A row's size may be missing; if present it is once, few, many or a size class.

len,v_gene,j_gene,abundance,CDR3aa
12,TRBV19,TRBJ1-2,-,CASGGVNYGYTF
17,TRBV9,TRBJ2-1,-,CASSPGTSGGPSNEQFF
15,TRBV5-4,TRBJ1-1,-,CASSLANSWSTEAFF
14,TRBV5-4,TRBJ1-2,-,CASSPRGGEYGYTF
11,TRBV29-1,TRBJ1-4,-,CSVRGGEKLFF
13,TRBV9,TRBJ2-3,-,CASSVAGPRRQYF
14,TRBV28,TRBJ2-7,once,CASSLWGGASEQYF
13,TRBV7-3,TRBJ2-3,-,CASSSSSADTQYF
14,TRBV23-1,TRBJ2-7,once,CASSQGQGPHEQYF
18,TRBV27,TRBJ1-1,-,CASKRGRSGQGGYTEAFF
16,TRBV7-2,TRBJ2-3,-,CASSVGLAGARYTQYF
15,TRBV5-1,TRBJ1-2,few,CASSDLGQTPYGYTF
12,TRBV5-1,TRBJ2-7,-,CASSNPLEEQYF
14,TRBV5-6,TRBJ1-2,-,CASSRTGSGYGYTF
12,TRBV5-1,TRBJ1-2,-,CASSLNLGGYTF
11,TRBV30,TRBJ2-7,-,CAWSRDYEQYF
13,TRBV6-4,TRBJ2-2,-,CASSSGDTGELFF
19,TRBV4-2,TRBJ2-3,-,CASSQGGGGGRVGTDTQYF
15,TRBV28,TRBJ2-1,-,CASSLAGAPYNEQFF
11,TRBV27,TRBJ1-1,-,CAAWGGTEAFF
13,TRBV11-1,TRBJ1-1,-,CASSLAGGTEAFF
14,TRBV29-1,TRBJ2-3,-,CSVTLRGRGDTQYF
13,TRBV7-6,TRBJ1-2,once,CASSPDSNYGYTF
15,TRBV28,TRBJ1-1,few,CASMVRTGGKTEAFF
12,TRBV30,TRBJ2-7,-,CAWSVVGGEQYF
16,TRBV15,TRBJ2-2,-,CATSAEGQGNTGELFF
14,TRBV11-3,TRBJ1-2,-,CASSLEGACYGYTF
17,TRBV7-2,TRBJ1-2,few,CASSSSGTRGANYGYTF
14,TRBV12-5,TRBJ2-5,-,CASGSGGPKETQYF
15,TRBV5-1,TRBJ1-1,few,CASSLGAGGNTEAFF
16,TRBV14,TRBJ1-1,few,CASSPTSGQGRSEAFF
17,TRBV14,TRBJ2-2,-,CASSRIAGGGYTGELFF
14,TRBV18,TRBJ1-4,-,CASSPSGVNEKLFF
13,TRBV28,TRBJ2-7,-,CASQSGSLNEQYF
15,TRBV2,TRBJ2-5,few,CASSDSRGVQETQYF
15,TRBV27,TRBJ1-2,-,CASSLGTGANYGYTF
13,TRBV5-1,TRBJ1-2,-,CASSLGQSYGYTF
19,TRBV4-2,TRBJ2-5,-,CASSQGGTSGGISQETQYF
16,TRBV11-3,TRBJ1-2,-,CASSLAGHPRSYGYTF
14,TRBV7-2,TRBJ1-3,-,CASSLGLSGNTIYF
15,TRBV9,TRBJ2-1,-,CASSAFGTSYNEQFF
17,TRBV7-9,TRBJ2-7,-,CASSRLSRGLTTYEQYF
15,TRBV5-6,TRBJ1-4,-,CASSQPGQGAEKLFF
15,TRBV6-5,TRBJ1-1,-,CASSPRRRENTEAFF
17,TRBV18,TRBJ2-4,-,CASSPPSRDRAKNIQYF
14,TRBV7-2,TRBJ2-5,-,CASSFQAGGETQYF
16,TRBV2,TRBJ2-1,-,CASSSPWAADYNEQFF
14,TRBV28,TRBJ2-7,-,CASSFGLAGYEQYF
12,TRBV28,TRBJ1-1,-,CALGGGGTEAFF
16,TRBV10-3,TRBJ1-5,-,CAISDTTGSFNQPQHF
14,TRBV28,TRBJ1-4,-,CASSGGTVNEKLFF
19,TRBV7-9,TRBJ1-1,-,CSSSPPIPGTGGMNTEAFF
17,TRBV7-9,TRBJ2-3,few,CASTVMGLAGGGDTQYF
15,TRBV6-5,TRBJ1-3,-,CASRSTGGSGNTIYF
14,TRBV29-1,TRBJ2-7,once,CSVEKRSGTAEQYF